This entry concerns a single T cell receptor beta chain. The sample originates from a study of blood T cell repertoires in COVID-19. Authors' processing steps: Counts of nucleated cells, estimated from reference gene primer amplification, were obtained. TCRdb's table, derived via immunoSEQ multiplex PCR, lists solely in-frame clones and lacks some. V, J and clone size reflect that table, while D and trimming were determined from the DNA. Here the sample spans over 75,000 clones, roughly 83% being singletons. The sequencing input was peripheral blood. This TCR came from a woman of 80 years or more with active or convalescent COVID-19.

For the CDR3, the DNA is TGTGCCAGCAGCCAGACGGCGGGACAGGGACCGACTGAAGCTTTCTTT. This codes for CASSQTAGQGPTEAFF. The chain couples TRBV7-6 to TRBJ1-1, with 9 bases fitting TRBD1. Germline lookup yields CDR1 SGHVS and CDR2 FNYEAQ. The CDR3 spans 16 residues. With 5 bases clipped from V and 5 bases from J, the junction kept 12 bases outside the gene matches.